This T cell receptor (beta chain) was profiled in a study of blood T cell repertoires in COVID-19. Turning to the study itself: Donors in the United States, Italy and Spain gave samples during acute or convalescent COVID-19. PBMCs, B-cell-depleted T cells, or T cells were the source of the cDNA or gDNA that made up the material.

Per germline, CDR1 LGHDT and CDR2 YNNKEL (reference sequence). The CDR3 is 15 residues long. The junction had 10 bases not matched to a gene; V was cut back by 5 bases and J by 5 bases. Under the authors' procedure: Amplification from reference gene primers served as the basis for estimated nucleated cell counts. The repertoire was sequenced with immunoSEQ multiplex PCR; TCRdb's copy has only in-frame clones and lacks some. V and J calls and clone size come straight from that table; D and trimming were deduced from the DNA. The repertoire includes a few hundred thousand clones, roughly 86% of them detected once, and under 1.2% sits in the top ten.

The sequenced sample was peripheral blood. The V and J genes are TRBV3-1 (or the pseudogene TRBV3-2) and TRBJ2-7, with 9 bases identical to TRBD1. This clonotype was obtained from a human donor with acute or convalescent COVID-19. The donor label of this sample is uncertain. The CDR3 sequence is CASSLGGQGIDEQYF. CDR3 DNA sequence: TGTGCCAGCAGCTTGGGGGGACAGGGTATCGACGAGCAGTACTTC.